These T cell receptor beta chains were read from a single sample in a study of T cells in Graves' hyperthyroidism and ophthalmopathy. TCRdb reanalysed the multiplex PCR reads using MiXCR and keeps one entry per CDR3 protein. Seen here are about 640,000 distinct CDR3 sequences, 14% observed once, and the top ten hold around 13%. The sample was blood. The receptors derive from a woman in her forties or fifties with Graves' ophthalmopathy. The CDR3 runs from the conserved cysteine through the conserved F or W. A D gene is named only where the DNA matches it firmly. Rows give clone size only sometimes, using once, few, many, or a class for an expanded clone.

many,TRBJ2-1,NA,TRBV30,TGTGCCTGGAGTGTACTGGGATTAGATTACAATGAGCAGTTCTTC,CAWSVLGLDYNEQFF
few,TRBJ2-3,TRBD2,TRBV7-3,TGTGCCAGCAGCTTAACGAGACTAGCAGGCACAGATACGCAGTATTTT,CASSLTRLAGTDTQYF
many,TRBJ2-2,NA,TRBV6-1,TGTGCCAGCACCGCTACCCGAGCGGACGGCGGGGAGCTGTTTTTT,CASTATRADGGELFF
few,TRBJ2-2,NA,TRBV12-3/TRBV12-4,TGTGCCAGCCGGCGGGACAAAGCGAACACCGGGGAGCTGTTTTTT,CASRRDKANTGELFF
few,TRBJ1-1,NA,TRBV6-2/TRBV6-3,TGTGCCAGCAGAGTCCGGGACAAGGGGACTGAAGCTTTCTTT,CASRVRDKGTEAFF
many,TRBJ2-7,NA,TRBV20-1,TGCAGTGCTAGAGATCCCGGTAGCGGACCCTACGAGCAGTACTTC,CSARDPGSGPYEQYF
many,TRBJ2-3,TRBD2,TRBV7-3,TGTGCCAGCAGCTTAAAGGGTGGACTAGCGGAATGGGTAGATACGCAGTATTTT,CASSLKGGLAEWVDTQYF
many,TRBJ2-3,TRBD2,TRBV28,TGTGCCAGCAGTTTAGTCCACGGGACTAGTGGAGATACGCAGTATTTT,CASSLVHGTSGDTQYF
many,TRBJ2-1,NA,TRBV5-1,TGCGCCAGCAGCTTGATGGTTAGCAATGAGCAGTTCTTC,CASSLMVSNEQFF
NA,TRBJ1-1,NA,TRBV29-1,TGCAGCGTTGAAGTGACGGCGGCAGCTTTCTTT,CSVEVTAAAFF
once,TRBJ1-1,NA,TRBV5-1,TGCGCCAGCAGCCACACATATGGAAACACTGAAGCTTTCTTT,CASSHTYGNTEAFF
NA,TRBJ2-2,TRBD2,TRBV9,TGTGCCAGCAGCGTAGTAATGGCGGGAGCCGGCGGGGAGCTGTTTTTT,CASSVVMAGAGGELFF
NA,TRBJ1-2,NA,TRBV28,TGTGCCGGCAGTTCCCTGGGGACTGGCGGCTACACCTTC,CAGSSLGTGGYTF
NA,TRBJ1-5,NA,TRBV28,TGTGCCAGCAGTTTGGGGGGCGTAAGGGATCAGCCCCAGCATTTT,CASSLGGVRDQPQHF
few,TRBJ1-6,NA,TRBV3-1,TGTGCCAGCAGCCATGGACGGCCACCCCTCCACTTT,CASSHGRPPLHF
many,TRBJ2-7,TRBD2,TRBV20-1,TGCAGTGCTAGAAAACTAGCGGGAAGGACCTACGAGCAGTACTTC,CSARKLAGRTYEQYF
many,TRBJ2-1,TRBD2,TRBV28,TGTGCCAGCCGGGCGGGAGGGCCCCATGAGCAGTTCTTC,CASRAGGPHEQFF
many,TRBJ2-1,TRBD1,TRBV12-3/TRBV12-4,TGTGCCAGCAGACGCCCGAGACAGGGGGCAAGCTCCTACAATGAGCAGTTCTTC,CASRRPRQGASSYNEQFF
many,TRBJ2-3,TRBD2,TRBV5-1,TGCGCCAGCAGCCTGGGACTAGGAGCAGATACGCAGTATTTT,CASSLGLGADTQYF
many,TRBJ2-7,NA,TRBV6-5,TGTGCCAGCAGTTACTCGAGGGCTAGTCCGTACGAGCAGTACTTC,CASSYSRASPYEQYF
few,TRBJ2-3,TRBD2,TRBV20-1,TGCAGTACTAGAGATCGGGGGGGAGATACGCAGTATTTT,CSTRDRGGDTQYF
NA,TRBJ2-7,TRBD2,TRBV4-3,TGCGCCAGCAGCCAAGGGGCTAGCGGCGACGAGCAGTACTTC,CASSQGASGDEQYF
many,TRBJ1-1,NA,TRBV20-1,TGCAGTGCTCCGACAGGGAACACTGAAGCTTTCTTT,CSAPTGNTEAFF
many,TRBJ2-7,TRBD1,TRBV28,TGTGCCAGCAGTAGAATGGGGACAGGCCCCTACGAGCAGTACTTC,CASSRMGTGPYEQYF
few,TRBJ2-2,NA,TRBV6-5,TGTGCCAGCAGTTATGAGAGTGGCGGGGAGCTGTTTTTT,CASSYESGGELFF